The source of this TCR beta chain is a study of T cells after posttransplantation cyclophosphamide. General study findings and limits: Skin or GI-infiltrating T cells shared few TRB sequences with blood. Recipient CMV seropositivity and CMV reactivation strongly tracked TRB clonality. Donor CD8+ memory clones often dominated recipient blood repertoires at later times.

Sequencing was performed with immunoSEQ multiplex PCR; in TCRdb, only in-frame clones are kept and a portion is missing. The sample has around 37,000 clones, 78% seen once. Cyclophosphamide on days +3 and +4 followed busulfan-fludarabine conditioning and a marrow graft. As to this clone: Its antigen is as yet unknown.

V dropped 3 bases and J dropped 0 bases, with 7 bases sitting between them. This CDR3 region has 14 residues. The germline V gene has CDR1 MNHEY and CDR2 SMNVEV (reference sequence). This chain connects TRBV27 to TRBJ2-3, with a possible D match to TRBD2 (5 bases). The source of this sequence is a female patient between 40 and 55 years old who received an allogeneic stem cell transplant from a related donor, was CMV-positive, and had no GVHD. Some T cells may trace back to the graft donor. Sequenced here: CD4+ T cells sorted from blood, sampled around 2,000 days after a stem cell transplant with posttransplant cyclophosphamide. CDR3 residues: CASSLWTSTDTQYF. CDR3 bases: TGTGCCAGCAGTTTGTGGACTAGCACAGATACGCAGTATTTT.